This T cell receptor beta chain came from a study of blood T cell repertoires in COVID-19 (dated by TCRdb to 2020 to 2022). Context from the whole study: Samples covering the acute and convalescent phases of COVID-19 were provided by collaborators in the United States, Italy and Spain. The prospective study material was composed of cDNA or gDNA derived from T cells, B-cell-depleted T cells, or PBMCs. Subjects who had been exposed to COVID-19, were actively infected with it, or had recovered from it provided the deeply sampled blood TCRbeta repertoires that made up the dataset. A freely available public database, intended as a resource for researchers studying the immune response to SARS-CoV-2, is where the repertoires were released. The samples were drawn from the first 160 participants of the ongoing ImmuneRACE study and from 950 to 1,500 subjects provided by 6 global collaborators. Sample metadata almost always included a de-identified subject ID, COVID-19 status, age in years and sex. Where available, HLA class I and class II types were obtained from metadata supplied by the sample provider rather than from assay-based typing.

Taken from the germline V gene, the CDR1 and CDR2 loops are SGHRS and YFSETQ. V loses 0 bases at its end and J loses 6 bases; junction bases beyond the gene matches: 2. From the cysteine up to the phenylalanine, the CDR3 has a length of 14 residues. Only the CDR3 DNA is retained, 42 bases long and in frame from the first base. In the case of this clone: Its antigen specificity is not known. Base qualities are not recorded, but no much larger clone differs from it by a single base.

Here is what the overall study found, with its caveats: The amount of clinical and demographic metadata varied by source and participant and was provided uncurated.

TCRbeta CDR3 regions were amplified from genomic DNA by means of the immunoSEQ Assay, a bias-controlled multiplex PCR. The published analysis was carried out like this. The number of nucleated cells in each sample was estimated from the amplification of reference gene primers within the assay. To quantify the absolute abundance of each unique TCRbeta CDR3 rearrangement, sequence reads were collapsed and filtered. Productive Simpson clonality was computed per sample as the square root of Simpson's diversity index over productive rearrangements. As stored in TCRdb, this immuneACCESS dataset retains in-frame rearrangements with V and J assigned. A fraction of the clones does not appear; measured against another copy, unresolved V genes explain less than half of the discrepancy, and the remainder lacks a known reason. V and J calls and clone size follow that table, whereas D and trimming were derived from the DNA. In this sample the table shows some 150,000 clones, about 83% of which occur a single time. Approximately 15% of the sample goes to the ten largest clones.

Collaborating institutions collected whole blood in K2EDTA tubes following their own protocols. Collaborator samples were shipped for TCRbeta analysis as frozen whole blood, isolated PBMCs, or DNA extracted from either sample type. Specimen: peripheral blood. In this chain, TRBV5-1 is recombined with TRBJ1-2; 10 junctional bases match TRBD1. The clonotype was recovered from a woman aged 80 or older with acute or convalescent COVID-19. CDR3 protein: CASSLVGQGNGYTF. The DNA is as follows: TGCGCCAGCAGCTTGGTGGGACAGGGGAATGGCTACACCTTC.